The clone carrying this TCR beta chain was observed a handful of times. Antigen: not known. The CDR3 is 13 residues long. Germline CDR1 reads DFQATT; CDR2 reads SNEGSKA (reference sequence). With 4 bases removed from V and 6 bases from J, the gap between germline ends came to 13 bases. Each CDR3 protein is one row after TCRdb ran MiXCR on the RT-PCR reads. Here the sample spans hundreds of thousands of distinct CDR3 sequences, about 10% being singletons. This sample was taken from a study of response to subunit inactivated influenza vaccine. Whole-study results and caveats: Every seasonal influenza vaccination brings in few new T cells, the authors suggested.

Sample: PBMCs from blood, taken on the day of vaccination. This chain uses TRBV20-1 with TRBJ1-5; possible D gene TRBD1, 6 bases. The source of this sequence is a man aged 45-65 years who received an inactivated influenza vaccine. This CDR3 reads CSAKGGVGQPQHF. In DNA form, the CDR3 reads TGCAGTGCTAAGGGGGGCGTCGGTCAGCCCCAGCATTTT.